This passage covers 7 T cell receptor beta chains from one sample sequenced in a study of blood T cell repertoires in COVID-19. Method: immunoSEQ multiplex PCR; TCRdb's copy keeps in-frame clones and lacks some. Here the sample spans roughly 100,000 clones, about 86% being singletons. Sequencing input: peripheral blood. The receptors were gathered from a human donor in a cohort sampled during active COVID-19.

CDR3 DNA sequence: TGTGCCAGCAGCTTATCCCTTCGGGGCTATGGCTACACCTTC. Amino acids: CASSLSLRGYGYTF. This chain joins TRBV11-2 and TRBJ1-2; no definite D call. Per the germline V gene, CDR1 is SGHAT and CDR2 is FQNNGV. V lost 2 bases and J lost 4, with 11 bases in between. This CDR3 spans 14 amino acids.

V is TRBV5-1 and J is TRBJ2-3; 10 positions agree with TRBD2. V lost 4 bases, J lost 0 bases, and 5 bases stayed unmatched. Germline CDR1 and CDR2: SGHRS and YFSETQ. This CDR3 has 16 amino acids. CDR3 nucleotides: TGCGCCAGCAGCCAAGGACTAGCGGAAAGCACAGATACGCAGTATTTT. Translation: CASSQGLAESTDTQYF. The full variable domain, in which reference TRBV5-1 and TRBJ2-3 provide the parts outside the CDR3, is KAGVTQTPRYLIKTRGQQVTLSCSPISGHRSVSWYQQTPGQGLQFLFEYFSETQRNKGNFPGRFSGRQFSNSRSEMNVSTLELGDSALYLCASSQGLAESTDTQYFGPGTRLTVL.

The V gene is TRBV5-1, the J gene TRBJ1-3; tentatively, D is TRBD1 (5 bases). Trimming removed 0 bases from V and 7 bases from J, with 8 bases in between. CDR1 and CDR2 (germline): SGHRS, YFSETQ. CDR3 length: 13 residues. The CDR3 is CASSLGGSNTIYF. CDR3 nucleotide sequence: TGCGCCAGCAGCTTGGGGGGCTCCAACACCATATATTTT.

V is TRBV7-7 and J is TRBJ2-1; 9 positions agree with TRBD2. The CDR3 spans 14 residues. Germline V gives CDR1 SSHAT, CDR2 FNYEAQ (reference sequence). The junction had 10 bases not matched to a gene; V was cut back by 8 bases and J by 8 bases. CDR3 region: CASSIGTSSYEQFF. The DNA of the CDR3 is TGTGCCAGCTCAATCGGGACTAGCTCTTATGAGCAGTTCTTC.

The chain has TRBV19 and TRBJ2-5, with no clear D. CDR3 length: 15 amino acids. V was pared by 3 bases and J by 5 bases, with 16 bases between. The germline V gene encodes CDR1 LNHDA and CDR2 SQIVND (reference sequence). CDR3: CASSIAESTFETQYF. The CDR3, as DNA: TGTGCCAGTAGTATCGCCGAGAGTACCTTTGAGACCCAGTACTTC. Full variable domain (remainder filled in from reference TRBV19 and TRBJ2-5): DGGITQSPKYLFRKEGQNVTLSCEQNLNHDAMYWYRQDPGQGLRLIYYSQIVNDFQKGDIAEGYSVSREKKESFPLTVTSAQKNPTAFYLCASSIAESTFETQYFGPGTRLLVL.

V usage is TRBV5-4 and J usage is TRBJ2-4; 9 nucleotides match TRBD1. The CDR3 contains 16 residues. The germline V gene has CDR1 SGHNT and CDR2 YYREEE (reference sequence). V lost 0 bases and J lost 3; bases outside the gene matches: 4. The DNA of the CDR3 is TGTGCCAGCAGCTTGGGGGACAGGGAGAGCAAAAACATTCAGTACTTC. It translates to CASSLGDRESKNIQYF. The full variable domain, with the rest looked up from reference TRBV5-4 and TRBJ2-4, is ETGVTQSPTHLIKTRGQQVTLRCSSQSGHNTVSWYQQALGQGPQFIFQYYREEENGRGNFPPRFSGLQFPNYSSELNVNALELDDSALYLCASSLGDRESKNIQYFGAGTRLSVL.

This chain connects TRBV6-1 to TRBJ2-1; 9 nucleotides agree with TRBD1. The CDR3 runs 16 residues. Trimming took 0 bases from V and 2 from J; bases not matched to a gene: 2. Germline CDR1 reads MNHNS; CDR2 reads SASEGT. CDR3 sequence: CASSEAYRGPYNEQFF. The CDR3 DNA reads as TGTGCCAGCAGTGAAGCGTACAGGGGGCCCTACAATGAGCAGTTCTTC.